This T cell receptor (beta chain) is drawn from a study of control samples from healthy donors and cancer patients. Some clones are missing from TCRdb's copy, which holds only in-frame ones; the method was immunoSEQ multiplex PCR. The sample records about 120,000 clones, roughly 88% being singletons. CDR1 MNHNY and CDR2 SVGAGI come from the germline V gene (reference sequence). This CDR3 is built from 16 residues. Trimming took 6 bases from V and 7 from J, leaving 19 bases between them. The V call is TRBV6-6, the J call TRBJ1-6, with a weak D call TRBD1 (6 bases). The sequenced material came from PBMCs. The TCR comes from an older woman with lung cancer. The CDR3 region is CASSRGGGLSNSPLHF. CDR3 DNA: TGTGCCAGCAGCCGCGGGGGGGGCCTATCGAATTCACCCCTCCACTTT.